This TCR beta chain was found in a study of cytomegalovirus exposure and HLA in healthy donors. Findings and limits, study-wide: TCR association rates varied by HLA locus in a later analysis, with DRB1 highest and HLA-C lowest. Researchers had no immune exposure information except CMV serostatus available. Earlier findings revealed that most TCR beta V segments proved productive either about 90% or about 30% of the time. In a later analysis, several top co-occurrence clusters appeared linked to parvovirus B19, influenza, CMV and Epstein-Barr virus.

Turning to this clone: Its antigen is still unknown.

The primer mix had 60 Vbeta and 13 Jbeta primers. Method: immunoSEQ multiplex PCR; TCRdb's copy keeps in-frame clones and lacks some. Counted here are about 110,000 clones, roughly 80% occurring once; the ten biggest clones make up approximately 2.4%. Germline-derived CDR1 and CDR2 are SGHRS and YFSETQ. Deletions cut 2 bases from V and 5 bases from J, with 13 bases between. The CDR3 covers 15 residues. Sequenced: PBMCs. This chain links TRBV5-1 with TRBJ2-2, with D perhaps TRBD1 (5 bases). The sequence was collected from a man younger than 40 in good health and CMV-seropositive. The CDR3 nucleotides read TGCGCCAGCAGCTTACAAGGGGCTAGTACCGGGGAGCTGTTTTTT. Translating it yields CASSLQGASTGELFF.